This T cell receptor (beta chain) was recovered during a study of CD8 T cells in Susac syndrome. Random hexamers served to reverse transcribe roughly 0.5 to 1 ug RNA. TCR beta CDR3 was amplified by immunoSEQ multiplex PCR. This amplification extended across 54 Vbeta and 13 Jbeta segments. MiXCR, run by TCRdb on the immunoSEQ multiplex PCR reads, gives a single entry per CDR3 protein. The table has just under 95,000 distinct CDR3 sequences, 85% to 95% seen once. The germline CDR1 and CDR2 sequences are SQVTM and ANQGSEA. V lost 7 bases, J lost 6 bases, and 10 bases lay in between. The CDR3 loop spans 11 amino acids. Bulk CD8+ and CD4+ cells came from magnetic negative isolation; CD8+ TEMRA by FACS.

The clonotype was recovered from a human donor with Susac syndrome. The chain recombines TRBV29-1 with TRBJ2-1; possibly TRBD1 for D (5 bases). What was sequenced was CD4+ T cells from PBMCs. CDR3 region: CSAWGGNEQFF. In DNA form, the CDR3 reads TGCAGCGCCTGGGGCGGCAATGAGCAGTTCTTC.